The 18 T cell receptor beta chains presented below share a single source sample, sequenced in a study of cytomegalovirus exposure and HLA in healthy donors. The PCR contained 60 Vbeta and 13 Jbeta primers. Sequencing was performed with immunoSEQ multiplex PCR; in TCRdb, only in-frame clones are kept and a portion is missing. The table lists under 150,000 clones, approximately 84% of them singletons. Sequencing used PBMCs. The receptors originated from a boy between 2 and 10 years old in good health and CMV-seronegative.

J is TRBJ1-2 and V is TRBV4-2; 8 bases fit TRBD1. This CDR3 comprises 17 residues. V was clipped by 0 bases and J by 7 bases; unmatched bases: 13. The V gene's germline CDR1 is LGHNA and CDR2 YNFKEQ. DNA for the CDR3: TGTGCCAGCAGCCAAGACCCGCAGGGGGCGCAGGTCGGTGGCTACACCTTC. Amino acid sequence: CASSQDPQGAQVGGYTF.

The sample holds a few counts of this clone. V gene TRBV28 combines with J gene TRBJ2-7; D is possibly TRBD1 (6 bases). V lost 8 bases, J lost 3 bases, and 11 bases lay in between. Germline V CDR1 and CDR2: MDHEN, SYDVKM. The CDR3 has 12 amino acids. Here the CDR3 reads CASADRNYEQYV. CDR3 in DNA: TGTGCCAGCGCCGACAGGAACTACGAGCAGTACGTC.

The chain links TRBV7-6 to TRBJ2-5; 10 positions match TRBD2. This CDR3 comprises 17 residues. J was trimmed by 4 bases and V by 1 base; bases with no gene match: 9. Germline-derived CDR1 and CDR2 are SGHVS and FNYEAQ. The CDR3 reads CASSLEASGRAGETQYF. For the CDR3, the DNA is TGTGCCAGCAGCTTAGAAGCAAGCGGGAGGGCCGGAGAGACCCAGTACTTC.

Written as DNA, the CDR3 is TGTGCCAGCAGCTTGAGGACAGGGAGGCATTCACCCCTCCACTTT. Residues: CASSLRTGRHSPLHF. V usage is TRBV5-4 and J usage is TRBJ1-6; 8 nucleotides agree with TRBD1. The ends lost 1 base at V and 8 bases at J; junction bases unmatched: 5. The CDR3 has 15 amino acids. The germline V gene encodes CDR1 SGHNT and CDR2 YYREEE (reference sequence).

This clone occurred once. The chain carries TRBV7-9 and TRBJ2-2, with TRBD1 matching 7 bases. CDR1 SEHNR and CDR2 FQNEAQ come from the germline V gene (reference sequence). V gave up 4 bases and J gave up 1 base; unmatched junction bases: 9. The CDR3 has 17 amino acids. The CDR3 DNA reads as TGTGCCAGCAGCTCATTTCTCGGGACAGTGAACACCGGGGAGCTGTTTTTT. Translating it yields CASSSFLGTVNTGELFF. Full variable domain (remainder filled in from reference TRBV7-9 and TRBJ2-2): DTGVSQNPRHKITKRGQNVTFRCDPISEHNRLYWYRQTLGQGPEFLTYFQNEAQLEKSRLLSDRFSAERPKGSFSTLEIQRTEQGDSAMYLCASSSFLGTVNTGELFFGEGSRLTVL.

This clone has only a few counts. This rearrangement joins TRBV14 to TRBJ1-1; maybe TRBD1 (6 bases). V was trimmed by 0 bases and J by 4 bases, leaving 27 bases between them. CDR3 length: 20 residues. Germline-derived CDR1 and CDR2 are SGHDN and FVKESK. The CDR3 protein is CASSQDKGPSGQGSGTEAFF. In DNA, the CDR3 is TGTGCCAGCAGCCAAGATAAGGGGCCTTCGGGTCAGGGGAGCGGCACTGAAGCTTTCTTT.

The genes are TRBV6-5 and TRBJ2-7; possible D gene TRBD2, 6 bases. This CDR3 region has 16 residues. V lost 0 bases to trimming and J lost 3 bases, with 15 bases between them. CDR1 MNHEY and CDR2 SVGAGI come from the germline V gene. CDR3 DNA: TGTGCCAGCAGTTACTCAGGTGGCGGGGTATACTACGAGCAGTACTTC. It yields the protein CASSYSGGGVYYEQYF.

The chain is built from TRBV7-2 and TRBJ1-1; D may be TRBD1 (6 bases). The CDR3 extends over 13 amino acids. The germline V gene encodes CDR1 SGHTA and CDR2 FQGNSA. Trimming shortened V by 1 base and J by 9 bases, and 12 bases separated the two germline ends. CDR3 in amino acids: CASSLEGRGKAFF. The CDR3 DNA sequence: TGTGCCAGCAGCTTAGAGGGCAGGGGTAAAGCTTTCTTT.

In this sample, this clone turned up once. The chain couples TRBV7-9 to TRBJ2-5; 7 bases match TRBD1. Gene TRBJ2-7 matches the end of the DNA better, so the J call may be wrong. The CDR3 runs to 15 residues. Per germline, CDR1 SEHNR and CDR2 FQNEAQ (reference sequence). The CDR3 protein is CASSLEDRPSYEQYF. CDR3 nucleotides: TGTGCCAGCAGCTTAGAGGACAGGCCAAGCTACGAGCAGTACTTC.

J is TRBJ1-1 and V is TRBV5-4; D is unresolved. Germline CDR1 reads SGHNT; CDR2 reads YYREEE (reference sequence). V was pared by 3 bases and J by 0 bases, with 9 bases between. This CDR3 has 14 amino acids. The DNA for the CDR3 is TGTGCCAGCAGCTGGGAGATTTTGAACACTGAAGCTTTCTTT. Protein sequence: CASSWEILNTEAFF.

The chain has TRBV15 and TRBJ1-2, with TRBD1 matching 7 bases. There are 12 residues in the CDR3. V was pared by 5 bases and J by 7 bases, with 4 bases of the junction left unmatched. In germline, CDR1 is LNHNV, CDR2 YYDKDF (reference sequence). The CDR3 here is CATSVTGVGYTF. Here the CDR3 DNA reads TGTGCCACCAGCGTAACAGGGGTTGGCTACACCTTC. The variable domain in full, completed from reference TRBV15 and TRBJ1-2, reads DAMVIQNPRYQVTQFGKPVTLSCSQTLNHNVMYWYQQKSSQAPKLLFHYYDKDFNNEADTPDNFQSRRPNTSFCFLDIRSPGLGDTAMYLCATSVTGVGYTFGSGTRLTVV.

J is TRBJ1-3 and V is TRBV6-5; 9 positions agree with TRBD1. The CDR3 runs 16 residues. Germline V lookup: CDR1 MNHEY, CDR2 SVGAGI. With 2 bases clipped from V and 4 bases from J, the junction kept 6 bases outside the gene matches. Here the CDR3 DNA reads TGTGCCAGCAGTTACGGGGAACAGGGGGCAGGAAACACCATATATTTT. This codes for CASSYGEQGAGNTIYF.

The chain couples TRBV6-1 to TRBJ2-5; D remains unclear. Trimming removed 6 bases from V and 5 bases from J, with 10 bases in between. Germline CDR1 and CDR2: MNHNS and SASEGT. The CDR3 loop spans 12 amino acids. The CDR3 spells CASRAPPETQYF. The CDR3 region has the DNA TGTGCCAGCAGGGCCCCTCCGGAGACCCAGTACTTC.

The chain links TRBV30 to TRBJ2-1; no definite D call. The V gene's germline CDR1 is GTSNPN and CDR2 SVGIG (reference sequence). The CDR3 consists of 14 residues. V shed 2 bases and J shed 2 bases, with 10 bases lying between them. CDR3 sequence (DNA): TGTGCCTGGAGTTATGGAGTTACCTACAATGAGCAGTTCTTC. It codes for CAWSYGVTYNEQFF.

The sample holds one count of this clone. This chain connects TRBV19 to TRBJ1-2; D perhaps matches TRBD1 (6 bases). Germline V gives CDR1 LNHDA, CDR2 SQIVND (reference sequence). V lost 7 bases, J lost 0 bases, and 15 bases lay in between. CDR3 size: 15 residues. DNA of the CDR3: TGTGCCAGTAAGCGAAACAGGGTGACTAACTATGGCTACACCTTC. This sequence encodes CASKRNRVTNYGYTF.

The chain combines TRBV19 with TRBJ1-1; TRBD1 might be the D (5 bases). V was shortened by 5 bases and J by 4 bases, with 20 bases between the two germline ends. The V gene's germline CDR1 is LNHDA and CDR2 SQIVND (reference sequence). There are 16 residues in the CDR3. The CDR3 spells CASSVTLGGIFTEAFF. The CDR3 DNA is TGTGCCAGTAGTGTCACCCTCGGGGGGATTTTCACTGAAGCTTTCTTT.

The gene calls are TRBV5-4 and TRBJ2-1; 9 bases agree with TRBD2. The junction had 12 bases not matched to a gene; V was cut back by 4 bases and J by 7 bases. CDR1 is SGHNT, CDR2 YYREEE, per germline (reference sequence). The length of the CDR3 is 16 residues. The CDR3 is CASSPLVGLAGNEQFF. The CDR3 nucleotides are TGTGCCAGCAGCCCCCTAGTTGGGCTAGCGGGGAATGAGCAGTTCTTC.

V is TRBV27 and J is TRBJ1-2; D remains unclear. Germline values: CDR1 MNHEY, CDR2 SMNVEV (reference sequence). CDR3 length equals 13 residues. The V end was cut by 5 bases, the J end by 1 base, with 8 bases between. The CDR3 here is CASSPQLNYGYTF. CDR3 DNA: TGTGCCAGCAGTCCCCAACTTAACTATGGCTACACCTTC.